Below, 18 T cell receptor beta chains from the same sample are listed, as sequenced in a study of blood T cell repertoires in COVID-19. Method: immunoSEQ multiplex PCR; TCRdb's copy keeps in-frame clones and lacks some. Among under 300,000 clones listed, about 87% were seen once. The material sequenced was PBMCs or T cells enriched from blood (not recorded which). The source of these receptors is a woman aged 35 to 49 with acute COVID-19.

The table lists this clone with a count of one. The gene calls are TRBV7-9 and TRBJ2-2; 9 bases map to TRBD1. The CDR3 runs 15 residues. V lost 4 bases to trimming and J lost 6 bases; unmatched junction nucleotides: 6. CDR1 is SEHNR and CDR2 is FQNEAQ in the germline V gene (reference sequence). Written as DNA, the CDR3 is TGTGCCAGCAGCTCCCGGGACAGGGTATCCGGGGAGCTGTTTTTT. Amino acid sequence: CASSSRDRVSGELFF.

This chain links TRBV30 with TRBJ1-6; 8 nucleotides agree with TRBD1. CDR1 and CDR2 from the germline V gene are GTSNPN and SVGIG (reference sequence). The CDR3 runs to 16 residues. V trimming: 3 bases; J trimming: 9 bases; junction bases outside the gene matches: 13. CDR3 in DNA: TGTGCCTGGAGGGGACAGGTCGGAACAAGGGGTTCACCCCTCCACTTT. Amino acid sequence: CAWRGQVGTRGSPLHF. Based on the CDR3 plus reference TRBV30 and TRBJ1-6, the full variable domain is SQTIHQWPATLVQPVGSPLSLECTVEGTSNPNLYWYRQAAGRGLQLLFYSVGIGQISSEVPQNLSASRPQDRQFILSSKKLLLSDSGFYLCAWRGQVGTRGSPLHFGNGTRLTVT.

A remark on this clone: Other DNA sequences within the sample encode an identical CDR3. The chain recombines TRBV7-8 with TRBJ2-6; 9 bases match TRBD1. Looked up from germline, CDR1 is SGHVS and CDR2 is FQNEAQ. V was clipped by 2 bases and J by 1 base; unmatched bases: 6. This CDR3 spans 18 amino acids. The CDR3: CASSLRDRVLSGANVLTF. Written as DNA, the CDR3 is TGTGCCAGCAGCTTAAGGGACAGGGTCTTATCTGGGGCCAACGTCCTGACTTTC.

The genes are TRBV24-1 and TRBJ2-2; TRBD2 matches at 7 bases. The CDR3 has 18 residues. Trimming removed 6 bases from V and 2 bases from J; junction bases left unmatched: 14. CDR1 and CDR2 from the germline V gene are KGHDR and SFDVKD. The CDR3 nucleotides are TGTGCCACCAGTAACACTGGGGCGGGGAGGGGTAACACCGGGGAGCTGTTTTTT. Its translation: CATSNTGAGRGNTGELFF.

The chain carries TRBV18 and TRBJ2-7; a possible D gene is TRBD1 (6 bases). This CDR3 is built from 17 residues. Germline CDR1 and CDR2: KGHSH and LQKENI. Trimming left V 2 bases short and J 0 bases short, with 17 bases between. Here the CDR3 DNA reads TGTGCCAGCTCACCAGTGGCCAGGGGCTACCTCTCCTACGAGCAGTACTTC. This translates into CASSPVARGYLSYEQYF.

This rearrangement joins TRBV9 to TRBJ1-2; 8 nucleotides match TRBD1. This CDR3 comprises 12 residues. J lost 3 bases, V lost 8 bases, and 3 bases had no gene match. CDR1 is SGDLS and CDR2 is YYNGEE in the germline V gene. This CDR3 is CASTDRDYGYTF. As DNA, the CDR3 is TGTGCCAGTACGGACAGGGACTATGGCTACACCTTC. Using reference TRBV9 and TRBJ1-2 for the parts outside the CDR3, the full variable domain is DSGVTQTPKHLITATGQRVTLRCSPRSGDLSVYWYQQSLDQGLQFLIQYYNGEERAKGNILERFSAQQFPDLHSELNLSSLELGDSALYFCASTDRDYGYTFGSGTRLTVV.

The J gene is TRBJ1-1, the V gene TRBV6-6; weak D call: TRBD1 (5 bases). V lost 5 bases to trimming and J lost 8 bases, with 9 bases between them. There are 11 residues in the CDR3. Germline lookup yields CDR1 MNHNY and CDR2 SVGAGI (reference sequence). CDR3 residues: CASSPQEEAFF. As DNA, the CDR3 is TGTGCCAGCAGTCCACAGGAGGAAGCTTTCTTT.

This rearrangement joins TRBV6-5 to TRBJ1-1, with D possibly being TRBD1 (6 bases). The CDR3 spans 15 residues. CDR1 is MNHEY, CDR2 SVGAGI, per germline. The V end was cut by 1 base, the J end by 1 base, with 10 bases between. The CDR3: CASSYLGQPNTEAFF. Here the CDR3 DNA reads TGTGCCAGCAGTTACTTGGGACAACCGAACACTGAAGCTTTCTTT.

The CDR3 protein is CASSFRGTSYNEQFF. The CDR3 DNA is TGTGCCAGCAGCTTCAGGGGGACGTCCTACAATGAGCAGTTCTTC. V usage is TRBV5-4 and J usage is TRBJ2-1, with 7 nucleotides matching TRBD1. This CDR3 region has 15 residues. Germline V gene data show CDR1 as SGHNT and CDR2 as YYREEE (reference sequence). V lost 2 bases to trimming and J lost 1 base; unmatched junction nucleotides: 3.

The J gene is TRBJ1-5, the V gene TRBV19, with 10 bases fitting TRBD1. There are 13 residues in the CDR3. V was clipped by 8 bases and J by 7 bases; unmatched bases: 5. Germline CDR1 LNHDA, CDR2 SQIVND (reference sequence). CDR3 sequence (DNA): TGTGCCAGTGACAGGGGGCTTGGACAGCCCCAGCATTTT. Translation gives CASDRGLGQPQHF.

CDR3 nucleotides: TGTGCCAGCAGCTTGGCATGGGGCGCCCCCACCGGGGAGCTGTTTTTT. Protein product: CASSLAWGAPTGELFF. The chain links TRBV5-5 to TRBJ2-2, with D possibly being TRBD1 (5 bases). The germline V gene has CDR1 SGHKS and CDR2 YYEKEE (reference sequence). V dropped 0 bases and J dropped 4 bases, with 13 bases sitting between them. The CDR3 spans 16 residues. The full variable domain, in which reference TRBV5-5 and TRBJ2-2 provide the parts outside the CDR3, is DAGVTQSPTHLIKTRGQQVTLRCSPISGHKSVSWYQQVLGQGPQFIFQYYEKEERGRGNFPDRFSARQFPNYSSELNVNALLLGDSALYLCASSLAWGAPTGELFFGEGSRLTVL.

This chain uses TRBV11-3 with TRBJ1-1; no clear D gene. Trimming pared 2 bases from V and 7 bases from J, leaving 5 bases between. Germline-derived CDR1 and CDR2 are SGHNT and YENEEA. The CDR3 runs to 11 residues. The CDR3 DNA reads TGTGCCAGCAGCTTACGGGGTGAAGCTTTCTTT. Translated, it gives CASSLRGEAFF. The variable domain in full, with the rest retrieved from reference TRBV11-3 and TRBJ1-1, is EAGVVQSPRYKIIEKKQPVAFWCNPISGHNTLYWYLQNLGQGPELLIRYENEEAVDDSQLPKDRFSAERLKGVDSTLKIQPAELGDSAVYLCASSLRGEAFFGQGTRLTVV.

V is TRBV6-1 and J is TRBJ1-4; weak D call: TRBD1 (6 bases). V dropped 3 bases and J dropped 3 bases, with 8 bases sitting between them. The V gene's germline CDR1 is MNHNS and CDR2 SASEGT. This CDR3 is built from 14 residues. CDR3 sequence reads: CASSEGAANEKLFF. DNA of the CDR3: TGTGCCAGCAGTGAGGGGGCGGCTAATGAAAAACTGTTTTTT.

This clone was counted between two and nine times. CDR3 sequence: CASSRLRGRSDYEQYF. The CDR3 DNA reads TGTGCCAGCAGCCGCCTGCGGGGGCGGTCAGATTACGAGCAGTACTTC. The rearrangement joins TRBV11-2 to TRBJ2-7, with D maybe TRBD2 (7 bases). The V gene lost 5 bases and the J gene lost 4 bases, with 21 bases spanning the gap. The CDR3 totals 16 residues. Germline lookup yields CDR1 SGHAT and CDR2 FQNNGV.

This chain connects TRBV25-1 to TRBJ2-3; weak D call: TRBD1 (6 bases). This CDR3 is built from 15 residues. Germline-derived CDR1 and CDR2 are MGHDK and SYGVNS. The V end was cut by 7 bases, the J end by 2 bases, with 16 bases between. The CDR3 spells CASTRWQGNTDTQYF. CDR3 coding DNA: TGTGCCAGCACCCGGTGGCAGGGGAACACAGATACGCAGTATTTT. Filled out from reference TRBV25-1 and TRBJ2-3, the complete variable domain reads EADIYQTPRYLVIGTGKKITLECSQTMGHDKMYWYQQDPGMELHLIHYSYGVNSTEKGDLSSESTVSRIRTEHFPLTLESARPSHTSQYLCASTRWQGNTDTQYFGPGTRLTVL.

The J gene is TRBJ1-1, the V gene TRBV2; TRBD1 might be the D (6 bases). Trimming removed 7 bases from V and 9 bases from J, with 18 bases in between. Germline CDR1 and CDR2: SNHLY and FYNNEI. The CDR3 loop spans 13 amino acids. The CDR3 reads CASKSGGPFKAFF. The CDR3 nucleotides are TGTGCCAGCAAGTCGGGGGGCCCTTTTAAAGCTTTCTTT. Full variable domain (outside the CDR3, taken from reference TRBV2 and TRBJ1-1): EPEVTQTPSHQVTQMGQEVILRCVPISNHLYFYWYRQILGQKVEFLVSFYNNEISEKSEIFDDQFSVERPDGSNFTLKIRSTKLEDSAMYFCASKSGGPFKAFFGQGTRLTVV.

The rearrangement links TRBV5-4 to TRBJ1-3; the D gene is possibly TRBD1 (6 bases). This CDR3 has 18 residues. V was trimmed by 0 bases and J by 0 bases, leaving 16 bases between them. The germline V gene encodes CDR1 SGHNT and CDR2 YYREEE (reference sequence). The CDR3 loop reads CASSLAGNRAISGNTIYF. CDR3 nucleotide sequence: TGTGCCAGCAGCTTGGCCGGGAACAGGGCCATCTCTGGAAACACCATATATTTT.

The rearrangement links TRBV11-2 to TRBJ2-1, with D unresolved. Germline values: CDR1 SGHAT, CDR2 FQNNGV. Trimming removed 0 bases from V and 6 bases from J, with 12 bases in between. CDR3 length: 15 residues. The CDR3 coding sequence is TGTGCCAGCAGCTTAGAGAGAGTAGCCGCCAATGAGCAGTTCTTC. This gives the protein CASSLERVAANEQFF. Together with reference TRBV11-2 and TRBJ2-1, the CDR3 gives the full variable domain: EAGVAQSPRYKIIEKRQSVAFWCNPISGHATLYWYQQILGQGPKLLIQFQNNGVVDDSQLPKDRFSAERLKGVDSTLKIQPAKLEDSAVYLCASSLERVAANEQFFGPGTRLTVL.